This record concerns one T cell receptor (beta chain) sequence. Its binding antigen is unknown. Base qualities are not recorded, but no much larger clone differs from it by a single base. The goal of deep resolution MiSeq sequencing was a depth between 1 in 1 million and 1 in 200,000 T cells, and coverage averaged 10x per clonotype. TCR beta libraries were generated with the immunoSEQ hsTCRB Kit. Per the original workflow: ImmunoSEQ Data Assistant and ImmunoSEQ Analyzer were used for data analysis, and V, D and J genes were assigned according to IMGT definitions. Clonality, which ranges from 0 to 1, was calculated by subtracting the normalized Shannon entropy of productive rearrangement frequencies from one. Only overrepresented clonotypes making up at least 0.05% of the repertoire of each patient were included in the public clonotype analysis. More than ten age-matched healthy donor repertoires from immuneACCESS were used as controls for clonality. This immuneACCESS table, as held by TCRdb, lists in-frame sequences with V and J called but not all clones. Of the missing ones, under half trace to an unresolved V gene in checked studies; the others have no known cause. V and J calls and clone size come straight from that table; D and trimming were deduced from the DNA. This sample holds some 140,000 clones; around 84% were observed only once. Roughly 3.5% of the sample rests with the top ten.

This entry is derived from a study of cytotoxic CD8 clonotypes in ibrutinib-treated CLL (dated by TCRdb to 2020 to 2022). With regard to the full study: The cohort included some 14 treatment-naive and about a dozen relapsed/refractory patients; roughly 17 were IGHV unmutated. Every sample from remission and from progressive disease was obtained while the patients were still on ibrutinib. On average, each sample yielded around 250,000 productive templates and over 90,000 productive rearrangements. Samples at response were collected after a median of 12 months of treatment, with a range of about 6 to 40 months. Partial responses were observed in 24 patients and complete responses in 2; after a median follow-up of around 68 months, remission was maintained in 15 or so patients and progression was observed in approximately twelve. Cryopreserved peripheral blood mononuclear cells were obtained before treatment, at response, and at either sustained remission or disease progression. Longitudinal samples were available for about 30% of the 86 trial participants. General conclusions and limits of the study: Clonality increased at ibrutinib response, stayed stable in sustained remission, and fell back toward baseline at progression. Sampling times were not matched between sustained-remission and progressing patients, and lymph node repertoires were not studied. Public clonotypes were found to be uncommon and were observed to contract or remain stable during treatment; the increase in clonality was shown to reflect expansion of private clonotypes at ibrutinib response. Baseline clonality exceeded that of age-matched healthy donors and correlated strongly with circulating CD8+ T-cell counts.

The CDR3 runs 15 amino acids, cysteine and phenylalanine included. The kept DNA is CDR3 alone, 45 bases in frame from the first base. CDR1 and CDR2, per the germline V gene (reference sequence), are SGHNT and YYREEE. Trimming costs V 3 bases and J 6 bases, and their ends lie 13 bases apart. Interpreted using the paper, the time point label stands for: roughly 2 years on ibrutinib. Roughly 2.2 micrograms of genomic DNA were extracted from cryopreserved PBMCs for TCR beta library preparation. Longitudinal blood samples from CLL patients receiving ibrutinib monotherapy were subjected to high-throughput TCR beta sequencing. The patients took part in an open-label, single-center phase 2 trial of ibrutinib monotherapy.

Specimen: PBMCs, collected after 24 months of ibrutinib treatment. The chain uses TRBV5-4 and TRBJ1-6, with no reliable assignment of the D segment. The TCR originated in a human donor with chronic lymphocytic leukemia. The DNA reads TGTGCCAGCAGCTCGTTGGGGAGGTCTAATTCACCCCTCCACTTT. Its translation reads: CASSSLGRSNSPLHF. The CDR3, completed at both ends by the reference TRBV5-4 and TRBJ1-6 genes, gives the full variable domain ETGVTQSPTHLIKTRGQQVTLRCSSQSGHNTVSWYQQALGQGPQFIFQYYREEENGRGNFPPRFSGLQFPNYSSELNVNALELDDSALYLCASSSLGRSNSPLHFGNGTRLTVT.